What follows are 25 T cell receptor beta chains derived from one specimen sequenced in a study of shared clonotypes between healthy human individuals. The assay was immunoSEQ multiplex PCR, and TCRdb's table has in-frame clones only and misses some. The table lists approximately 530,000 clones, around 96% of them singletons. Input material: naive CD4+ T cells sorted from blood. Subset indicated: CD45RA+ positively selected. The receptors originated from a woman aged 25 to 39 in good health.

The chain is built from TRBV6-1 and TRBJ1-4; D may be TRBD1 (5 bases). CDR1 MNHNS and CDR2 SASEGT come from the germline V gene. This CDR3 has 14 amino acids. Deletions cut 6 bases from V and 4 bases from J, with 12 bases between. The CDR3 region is CASRSGDFNEKLFF. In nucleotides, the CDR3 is TGTGCCAGCAGATCTGGGGACTTTAATGAAAAACTGTTTTTT.

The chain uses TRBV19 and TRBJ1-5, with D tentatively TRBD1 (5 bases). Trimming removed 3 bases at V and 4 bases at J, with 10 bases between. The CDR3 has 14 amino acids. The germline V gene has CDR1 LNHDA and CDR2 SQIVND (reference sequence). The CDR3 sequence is CASSIRDENQPQHF. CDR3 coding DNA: TGTGCCAGTAGTATCAGGGACGAAAATCAGCCCCAGCATTTT.

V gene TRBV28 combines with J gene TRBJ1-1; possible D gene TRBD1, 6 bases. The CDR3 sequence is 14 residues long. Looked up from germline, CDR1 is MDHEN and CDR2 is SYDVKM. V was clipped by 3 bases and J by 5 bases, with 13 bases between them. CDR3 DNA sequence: TGTGCCAGCAGTTTGGACAGCAGGGGTACTGAAGCTTTCTTT. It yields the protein CASSLDSRGTEAFF.

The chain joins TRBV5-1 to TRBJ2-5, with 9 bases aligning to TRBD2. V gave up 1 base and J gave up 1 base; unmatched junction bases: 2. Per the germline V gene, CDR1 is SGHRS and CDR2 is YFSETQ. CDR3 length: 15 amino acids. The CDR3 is CASSLTTSGQETQYF. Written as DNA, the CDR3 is TGCGCCAGCAGCTTGACGACTAGCGGCCAAGAGACCCAGTACTTC.

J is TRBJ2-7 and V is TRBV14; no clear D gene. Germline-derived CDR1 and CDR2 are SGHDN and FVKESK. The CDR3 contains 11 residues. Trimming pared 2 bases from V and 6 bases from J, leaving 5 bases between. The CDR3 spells CASSQNGEQYF. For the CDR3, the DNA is TGTGCCAGCAGCCAAAACGGCGAGCAGTACTTC.

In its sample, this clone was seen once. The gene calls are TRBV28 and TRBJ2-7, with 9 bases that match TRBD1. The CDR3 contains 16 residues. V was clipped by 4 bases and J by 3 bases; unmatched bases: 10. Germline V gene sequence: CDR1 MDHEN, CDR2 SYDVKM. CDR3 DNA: TGTGCCAGCAGTTACCTGGGGACAGGGAGGTTCTACGAGCAGTACTTC. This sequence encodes CASSYLGTGRFYEQYF.

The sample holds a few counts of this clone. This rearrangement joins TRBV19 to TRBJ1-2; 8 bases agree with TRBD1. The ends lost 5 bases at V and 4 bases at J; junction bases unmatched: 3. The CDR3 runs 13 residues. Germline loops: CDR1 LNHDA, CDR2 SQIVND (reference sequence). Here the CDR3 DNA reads TGTGCCAGTAGTGTGGACAGGGCCTATGGCTACACCTTC. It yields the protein CASSVDRAYGYTF.

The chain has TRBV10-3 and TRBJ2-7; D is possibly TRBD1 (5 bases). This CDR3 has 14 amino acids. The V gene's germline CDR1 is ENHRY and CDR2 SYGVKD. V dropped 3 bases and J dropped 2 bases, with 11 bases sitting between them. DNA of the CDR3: TGTGCCATCAGTGAATTGGCAGGGCCCTACGAGCAGTACTTC. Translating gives CAISELAGPYEQYF.

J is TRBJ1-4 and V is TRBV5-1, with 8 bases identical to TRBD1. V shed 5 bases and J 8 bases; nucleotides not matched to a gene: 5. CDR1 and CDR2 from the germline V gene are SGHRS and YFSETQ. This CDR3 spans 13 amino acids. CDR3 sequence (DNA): TGCGCCAGCAGACAGGGGGAGGACGAAAAACTGTTTTTT. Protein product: CASRQGEDEKLFF.

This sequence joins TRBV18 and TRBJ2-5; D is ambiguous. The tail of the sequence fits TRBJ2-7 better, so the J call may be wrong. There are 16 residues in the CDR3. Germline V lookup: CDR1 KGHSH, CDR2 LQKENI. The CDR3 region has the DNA TGTGCCAGCTCACCACCGCGTAATTTAGGGTTGGGCGAGCAGTACTTC. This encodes CASSPPRNLGLGEQYF.

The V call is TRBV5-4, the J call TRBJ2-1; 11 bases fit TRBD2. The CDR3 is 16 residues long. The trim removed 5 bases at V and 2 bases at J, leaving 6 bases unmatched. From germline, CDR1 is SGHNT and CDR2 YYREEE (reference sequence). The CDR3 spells CASRSGTSGPYNEQFF. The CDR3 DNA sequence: TGTGCCAGCAGATCCGGGACTAGCGGTCCCTACAATGAGCAGTTCTTC.

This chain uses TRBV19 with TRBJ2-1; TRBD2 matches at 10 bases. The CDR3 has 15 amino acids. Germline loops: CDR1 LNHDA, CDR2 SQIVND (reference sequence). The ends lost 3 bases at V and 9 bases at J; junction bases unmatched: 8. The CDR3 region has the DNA TGTGCCAGTAGTATTGAAGCGGGAGGGCGAGGTGAGCAGTTCTTC. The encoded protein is CASSIEAGGRGEQFF. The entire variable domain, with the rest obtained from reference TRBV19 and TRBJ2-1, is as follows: DGGITQSPKYLFRKEGQNVTLSCEQNLNHDAMYWYRQDPGQGLRLIYYSQIVNDFQKGDIAEGYSVSREKKESFPLTVTSAQKNPTAFYLCASSIEAGGRGEQFFGPGTRLTVL.

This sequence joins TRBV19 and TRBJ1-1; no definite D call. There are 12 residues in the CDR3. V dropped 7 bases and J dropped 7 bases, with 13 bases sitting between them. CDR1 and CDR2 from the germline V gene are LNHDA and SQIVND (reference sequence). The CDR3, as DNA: TGTGCCAGTACCTTACCACCAGGTGAAGCTTTCTTT. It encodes CASTLPPGEAFF.

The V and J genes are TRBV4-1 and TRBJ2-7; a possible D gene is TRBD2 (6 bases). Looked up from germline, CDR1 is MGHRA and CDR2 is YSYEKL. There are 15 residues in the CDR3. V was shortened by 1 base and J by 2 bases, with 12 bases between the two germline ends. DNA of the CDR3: TGCGCCAGCAGCCAAGGTCCGGGACTTCCCTACGAGCAGTACTTC. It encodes CASSQGPGLPYEQYF.

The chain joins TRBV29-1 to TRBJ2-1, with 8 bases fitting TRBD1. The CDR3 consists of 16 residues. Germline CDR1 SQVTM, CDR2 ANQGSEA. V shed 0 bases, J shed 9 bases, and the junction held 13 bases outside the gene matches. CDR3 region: CSVEDRSGGWGGEQFF. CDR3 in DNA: TGCAGCGTTGAAGATCGGTCAGGGGGCTGGGGAGGTGAGCAGTTCTTC.

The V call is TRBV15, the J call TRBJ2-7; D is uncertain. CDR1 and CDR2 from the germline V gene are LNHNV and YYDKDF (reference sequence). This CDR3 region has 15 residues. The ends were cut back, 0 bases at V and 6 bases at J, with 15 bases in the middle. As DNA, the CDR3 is TGTGCCACCAGCAGAGATCAAGGAACAAGGGCCGAGCAGTACTTC. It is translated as CATSRDQGTRAEQYF.

CDR3: CASSAPTHGSYEQFF. CDR3 nucleotide sequence: TGTGCCAGCAGCGCACCAACACACGGGAGCTATGAGCAGTTCTTC. V gene TRBV7-9 combines with J gene TRBJ2-1; the D gene is possibly TRBD2 (6 bases). There are 15 residues in the CDR3. V was pared by 5 bases and J by 8 bases, with 19 bases between. Germline V gene data show CDR1 as SEHNR and CDR2 as FQNEAQ (reference sequence).

CDR3 sequence: CASSPRGVSPEKLFF. CDR3 DNA: TGTGCCAGCAGCCCCCGAGGAGTCTCTCCGGAAAAACTGTTTTTT. The chain joins TRBV9 to TRBJ1-4; D uncertain. Germline V gene data show CDR1 as SGDLS and CDR2 as YYNGEE. V was trimmed by 4 bases and J by 8 bases, leaving 18 bases between them. The CDR3 sequence is 15 residues long.

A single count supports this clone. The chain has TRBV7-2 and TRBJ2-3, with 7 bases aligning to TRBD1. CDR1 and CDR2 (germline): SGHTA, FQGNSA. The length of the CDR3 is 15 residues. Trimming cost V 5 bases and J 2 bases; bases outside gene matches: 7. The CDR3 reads CASSPAGQVTDTQYF. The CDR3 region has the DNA TGTGCCAGCAGCCCCGCCGGACAGGTCACAGATACGCAGTATTTT.

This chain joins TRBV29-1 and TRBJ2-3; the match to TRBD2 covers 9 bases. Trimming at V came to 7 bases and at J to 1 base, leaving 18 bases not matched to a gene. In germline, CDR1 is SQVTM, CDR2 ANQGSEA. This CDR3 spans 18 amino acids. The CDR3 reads CSGSGQAGGTLGTDTQYF. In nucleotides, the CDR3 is TGCAGCGGCTCCGGACAAGCGGGAGGTACTTTGGGCACAGATACGCAGTATTTT.

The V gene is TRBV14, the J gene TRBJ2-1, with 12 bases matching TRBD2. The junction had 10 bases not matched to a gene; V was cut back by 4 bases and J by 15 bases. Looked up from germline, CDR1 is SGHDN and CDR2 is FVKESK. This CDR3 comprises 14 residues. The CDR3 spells CASSPRTSGEGRFF. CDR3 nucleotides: TGTGCCAGCAGCCCCAGGACTAGCGGGGAGGGGAGGTTCTTC.

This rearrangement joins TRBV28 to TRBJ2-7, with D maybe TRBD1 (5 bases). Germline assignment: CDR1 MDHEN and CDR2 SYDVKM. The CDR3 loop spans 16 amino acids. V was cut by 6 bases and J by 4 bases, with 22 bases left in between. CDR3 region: CASSSRAGQFIYEQYF. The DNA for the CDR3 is TGTGCCAGCAGCTCTAGGGCAGGGCAGTTCATTTACGAGCAGTACTTC.

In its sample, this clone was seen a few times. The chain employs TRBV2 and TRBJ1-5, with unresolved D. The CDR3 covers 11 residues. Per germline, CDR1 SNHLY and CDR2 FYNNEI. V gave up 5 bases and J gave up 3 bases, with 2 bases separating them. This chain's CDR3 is CASSYNQPQHF. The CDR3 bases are TGTGCCAGCAGTTACAATCAGCCCCAGCATTTT.

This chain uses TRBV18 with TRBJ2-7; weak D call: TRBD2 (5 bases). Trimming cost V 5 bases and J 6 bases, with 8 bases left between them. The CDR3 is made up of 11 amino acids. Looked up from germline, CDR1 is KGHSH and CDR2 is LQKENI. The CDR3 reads CASSREGEQYF. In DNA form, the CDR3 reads TGTGCCAGCTCAAGAGAGGGCGAGCAGTACTTC.

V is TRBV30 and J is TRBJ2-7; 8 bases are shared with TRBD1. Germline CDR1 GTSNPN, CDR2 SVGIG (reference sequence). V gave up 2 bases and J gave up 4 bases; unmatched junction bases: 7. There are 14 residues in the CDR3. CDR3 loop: CAWSRTGSIYEQYF. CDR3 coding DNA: TGTGCCTGGAGTCGGACAGGGAGTATTTACGAGCAGTACTTC.